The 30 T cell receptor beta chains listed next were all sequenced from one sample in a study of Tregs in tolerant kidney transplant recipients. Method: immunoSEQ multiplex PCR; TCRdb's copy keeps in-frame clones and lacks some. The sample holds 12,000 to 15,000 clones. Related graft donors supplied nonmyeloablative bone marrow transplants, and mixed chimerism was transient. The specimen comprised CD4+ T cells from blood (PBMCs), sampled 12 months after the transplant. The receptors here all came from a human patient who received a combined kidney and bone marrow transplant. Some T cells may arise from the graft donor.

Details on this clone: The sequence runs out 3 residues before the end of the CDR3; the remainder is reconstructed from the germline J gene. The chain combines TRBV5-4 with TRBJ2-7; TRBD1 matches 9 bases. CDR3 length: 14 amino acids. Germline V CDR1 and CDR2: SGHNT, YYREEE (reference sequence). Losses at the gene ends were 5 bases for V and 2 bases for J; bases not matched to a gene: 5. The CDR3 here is CASRPGTGTYEQYF. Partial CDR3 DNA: TGTGCCAGCAGACCCGGGACAGGGACCTACGAG.

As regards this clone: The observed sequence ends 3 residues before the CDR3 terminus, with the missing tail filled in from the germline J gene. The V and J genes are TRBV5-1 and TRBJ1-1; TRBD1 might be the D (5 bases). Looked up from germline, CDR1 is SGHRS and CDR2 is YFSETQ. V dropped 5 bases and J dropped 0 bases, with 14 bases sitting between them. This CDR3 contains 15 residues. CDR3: CASRSGGIMNTEAFF. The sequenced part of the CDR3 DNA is TGCGCCAGCAGGTCGGGGGGGATAATGAACACTGAA. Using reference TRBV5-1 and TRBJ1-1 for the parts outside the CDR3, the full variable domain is KAGVTQTPRYLIKTRGQQVTLSCSPISGHRSVSWYQQTPGQGLQFLFEYFSETQRNKGNFPGRFSGRQFSNSRSEMNVSTLELGDSALYLCASRSGGIMNTEAFFGQGTRLTVV.

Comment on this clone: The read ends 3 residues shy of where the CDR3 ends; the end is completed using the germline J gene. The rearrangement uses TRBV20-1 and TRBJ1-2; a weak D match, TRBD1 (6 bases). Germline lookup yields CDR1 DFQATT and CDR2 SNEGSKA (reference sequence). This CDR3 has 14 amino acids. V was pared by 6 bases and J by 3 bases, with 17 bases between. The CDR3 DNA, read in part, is TGCAGTGCGGAACAGGGACACATGGACTATGGC. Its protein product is CSAEQGHMDYG. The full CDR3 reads CSAEQGHMDYGYTF.

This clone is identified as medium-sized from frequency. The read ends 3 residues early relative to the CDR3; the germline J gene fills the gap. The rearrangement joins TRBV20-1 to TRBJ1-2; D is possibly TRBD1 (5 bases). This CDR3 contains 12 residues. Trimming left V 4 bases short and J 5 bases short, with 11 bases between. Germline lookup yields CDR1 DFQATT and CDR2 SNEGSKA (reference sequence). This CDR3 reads CSANPGKYGYTF. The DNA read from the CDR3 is TGCAGTGCTAATCCAGGGAAATATGGC.

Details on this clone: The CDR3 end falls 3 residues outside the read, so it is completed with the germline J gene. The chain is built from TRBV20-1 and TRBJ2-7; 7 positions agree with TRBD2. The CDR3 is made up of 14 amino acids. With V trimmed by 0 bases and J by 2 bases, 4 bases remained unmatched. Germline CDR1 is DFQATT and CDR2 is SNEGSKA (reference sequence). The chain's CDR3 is CSARDLRGAYEQYF. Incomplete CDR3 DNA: TGCAGTGCTAGAGATCTCCGGGGGGCCTACGAG.

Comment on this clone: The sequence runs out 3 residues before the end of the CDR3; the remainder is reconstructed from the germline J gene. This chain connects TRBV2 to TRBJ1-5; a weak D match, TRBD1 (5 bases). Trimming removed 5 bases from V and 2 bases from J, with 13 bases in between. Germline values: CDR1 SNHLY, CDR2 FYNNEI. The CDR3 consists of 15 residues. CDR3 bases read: TGTGCCAGCAGTTTCAACTGGGGGGGCAATCAGCCC. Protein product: CASSFNWGGNQP. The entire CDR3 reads CASSFNWGGNQPQHF.

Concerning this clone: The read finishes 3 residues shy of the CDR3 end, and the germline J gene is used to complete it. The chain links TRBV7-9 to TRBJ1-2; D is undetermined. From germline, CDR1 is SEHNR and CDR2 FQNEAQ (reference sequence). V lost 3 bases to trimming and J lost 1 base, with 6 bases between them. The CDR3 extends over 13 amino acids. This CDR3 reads CASSFTDNYGYTF. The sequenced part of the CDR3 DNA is TGTGCCAGCAGCTTTACAGATAACTATGGC.

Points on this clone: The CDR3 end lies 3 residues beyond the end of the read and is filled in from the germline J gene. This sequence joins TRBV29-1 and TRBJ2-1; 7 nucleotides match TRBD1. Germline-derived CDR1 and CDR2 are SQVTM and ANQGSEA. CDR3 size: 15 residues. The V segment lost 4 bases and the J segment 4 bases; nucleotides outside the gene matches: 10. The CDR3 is CSVVGGLEFYNEQFF. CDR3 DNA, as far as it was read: TGCAGCGTTGTAGGGGGCCTCGAGTTTTACAATGAG.

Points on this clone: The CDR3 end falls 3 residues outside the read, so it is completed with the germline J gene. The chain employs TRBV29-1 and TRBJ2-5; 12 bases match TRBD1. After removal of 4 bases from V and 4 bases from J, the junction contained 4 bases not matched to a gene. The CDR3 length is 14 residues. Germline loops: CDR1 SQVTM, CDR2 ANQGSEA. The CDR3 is CSVAGQGAAETQYF. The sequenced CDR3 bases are TGCAGCGTTGCGGGACAGGGGGCCGCAGAGACC.

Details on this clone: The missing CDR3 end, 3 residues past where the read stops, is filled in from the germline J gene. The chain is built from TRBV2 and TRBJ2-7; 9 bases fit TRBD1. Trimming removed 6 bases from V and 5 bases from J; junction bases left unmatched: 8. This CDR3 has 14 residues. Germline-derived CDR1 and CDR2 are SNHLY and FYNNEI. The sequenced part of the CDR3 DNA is TGTGCCAGCAGCGATTACAGGGGGCGCGACGAG. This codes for CASSDYRGRDE. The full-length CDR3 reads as CASSDYRGRDEQYF.

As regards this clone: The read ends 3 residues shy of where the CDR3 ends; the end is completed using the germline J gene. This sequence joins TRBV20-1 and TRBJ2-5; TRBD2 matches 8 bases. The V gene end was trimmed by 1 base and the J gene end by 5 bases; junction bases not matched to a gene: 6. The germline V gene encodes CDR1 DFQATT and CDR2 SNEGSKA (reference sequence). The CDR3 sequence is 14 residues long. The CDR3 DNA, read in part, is TGCAGTGCTAGAGGATTAGCGGGAAGGGAGACC. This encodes CSARGLAGRET. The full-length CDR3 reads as CSARGLAGRETQYF.

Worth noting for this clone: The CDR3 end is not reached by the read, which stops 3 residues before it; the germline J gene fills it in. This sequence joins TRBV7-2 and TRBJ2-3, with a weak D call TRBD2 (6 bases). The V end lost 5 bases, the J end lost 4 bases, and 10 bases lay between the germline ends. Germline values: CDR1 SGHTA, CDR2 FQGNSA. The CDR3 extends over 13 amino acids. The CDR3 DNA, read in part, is TGTGCCAGCAGCCCCCCGGGGGCAGATACG. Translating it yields CASSPPGADT. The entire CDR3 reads CASSPPGADTQYF.

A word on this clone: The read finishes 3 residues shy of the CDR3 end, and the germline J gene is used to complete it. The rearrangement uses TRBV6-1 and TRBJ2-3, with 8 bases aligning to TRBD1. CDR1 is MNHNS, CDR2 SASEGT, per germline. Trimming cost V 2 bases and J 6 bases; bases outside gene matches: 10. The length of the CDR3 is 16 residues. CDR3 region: CASSESSDRAWDTQYF. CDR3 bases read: TGTGCCAGCAGTGAAAGTTCGGACAGGGCGTGGGATACG.

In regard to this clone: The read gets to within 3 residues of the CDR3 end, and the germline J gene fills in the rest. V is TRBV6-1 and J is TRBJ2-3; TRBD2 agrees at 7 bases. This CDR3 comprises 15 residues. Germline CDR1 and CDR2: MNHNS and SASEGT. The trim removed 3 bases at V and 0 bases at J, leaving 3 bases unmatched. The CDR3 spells CASSDLAVSTDTQYF. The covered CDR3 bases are TGTGCCAGCAGTGATCTAGCGGTTAGCACAGATACG.

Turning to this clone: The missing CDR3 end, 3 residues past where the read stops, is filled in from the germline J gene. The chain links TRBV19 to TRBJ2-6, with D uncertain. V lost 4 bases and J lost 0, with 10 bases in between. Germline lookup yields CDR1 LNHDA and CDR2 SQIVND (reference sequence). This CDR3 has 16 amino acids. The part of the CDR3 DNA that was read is TGTGCCAGTAGTACGAGACTCAACTCTGGGGCCAACGTC. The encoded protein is CASSTRLNSGANV. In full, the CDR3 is CASSTRLNSGANVLTF.

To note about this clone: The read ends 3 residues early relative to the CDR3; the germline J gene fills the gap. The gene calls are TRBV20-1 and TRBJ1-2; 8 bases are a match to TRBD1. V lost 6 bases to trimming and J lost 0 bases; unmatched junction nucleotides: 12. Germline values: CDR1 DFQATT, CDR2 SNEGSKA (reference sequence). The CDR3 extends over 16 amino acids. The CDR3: CSATGQGEGPNYGYTF. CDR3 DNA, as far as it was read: TGCAGTGCAACCGGACAGGGAGAGGGGCCTAACTATGGC.

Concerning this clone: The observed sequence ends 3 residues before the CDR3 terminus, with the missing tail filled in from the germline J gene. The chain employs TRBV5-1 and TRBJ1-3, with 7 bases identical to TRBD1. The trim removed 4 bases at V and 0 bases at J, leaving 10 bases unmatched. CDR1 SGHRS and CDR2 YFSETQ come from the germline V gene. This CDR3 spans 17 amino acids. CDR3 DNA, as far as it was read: TGCGCCAGCAGCAACAGGGGAGGATCGAGCTCTGGAAACACC. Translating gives CASSNRGGSSSGNT. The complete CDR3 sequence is CASSNRGGSSSGNTIYF. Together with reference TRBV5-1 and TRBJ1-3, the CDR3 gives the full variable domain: KAGVTQTPRYLIKTRGQQVTLSCSPISGHRSVSWYQQTPGQGLQFLFEYFSETQRNKGNFPGRFSGRQFSNSRSEMNVSTLELGDSALYLCASSNRGGSSSGNTIYFGEGSWLTVV.

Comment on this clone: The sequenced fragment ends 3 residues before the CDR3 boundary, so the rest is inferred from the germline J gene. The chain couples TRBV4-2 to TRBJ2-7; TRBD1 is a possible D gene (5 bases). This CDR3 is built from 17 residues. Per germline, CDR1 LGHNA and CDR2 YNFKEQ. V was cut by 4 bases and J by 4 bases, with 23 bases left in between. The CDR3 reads CASSPRPRVWGSYEQYF. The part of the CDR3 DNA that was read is TGTGCCAGCAGCCCCCGACCCAGGGTTTGGGGTTCTTACGAG.

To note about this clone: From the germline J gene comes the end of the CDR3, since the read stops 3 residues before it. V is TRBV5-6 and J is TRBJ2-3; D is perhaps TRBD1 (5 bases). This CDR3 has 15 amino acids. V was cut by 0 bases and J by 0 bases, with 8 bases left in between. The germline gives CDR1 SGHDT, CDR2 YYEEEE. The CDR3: CASSLGGISTDTQYF. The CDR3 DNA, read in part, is TGTGCCAGCAGCTTGGGGGGCATTAGCACAGATACG. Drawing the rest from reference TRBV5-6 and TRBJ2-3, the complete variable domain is DAGVTQSPTHLIKTRGQQVTLRCSPKSGHDTVSWYQQALGQGPQFIFQYYEEEERQRGNFPDRFSGHQFPNYSSELNVNALLLGDSALYLCASSLGGISTDTQYFGPGTRLTVL.

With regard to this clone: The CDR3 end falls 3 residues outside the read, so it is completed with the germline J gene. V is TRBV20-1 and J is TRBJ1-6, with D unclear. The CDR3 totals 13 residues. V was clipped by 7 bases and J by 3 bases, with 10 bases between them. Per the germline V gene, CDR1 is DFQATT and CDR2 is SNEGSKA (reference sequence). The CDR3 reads CSVPDNYNSPLHF. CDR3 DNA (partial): TGCAGTGTCCCAGACAACTATAATTCACCC.

The CDR3 protein is CAWSGLVSSSTDTQYF. Partial CDR3 DNA: TGTGCCTGGAGTGGACTAGTCAGCTCTAGCACAGATACG. This sequence joins TRBV30 and TRBJ2-3, with TRBD2 as a possible D gene (6 bases). The observed sequence ends 3 residues before the CDR3 terminus, with the missing tail filled in from the germline J gene. Between the trimmed V and J ends, which lost 1 base and 0 bases, there was a span of 14 bases. This CDR3 spans 16 amino acids. Germline assignment: CDR1 GTSNPN and CDR2 SVGIG (reference sequence).

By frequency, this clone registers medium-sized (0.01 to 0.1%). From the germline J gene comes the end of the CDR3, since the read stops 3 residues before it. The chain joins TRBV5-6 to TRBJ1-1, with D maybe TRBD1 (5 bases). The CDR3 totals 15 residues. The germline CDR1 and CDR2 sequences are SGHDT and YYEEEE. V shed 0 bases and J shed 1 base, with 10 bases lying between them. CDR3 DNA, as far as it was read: TGTGCCAGCAGCTTGGAGGCCAGGGCGAACACTGAA. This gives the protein CASSLEARANTE. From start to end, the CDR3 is CASSLEARANTEAFF.

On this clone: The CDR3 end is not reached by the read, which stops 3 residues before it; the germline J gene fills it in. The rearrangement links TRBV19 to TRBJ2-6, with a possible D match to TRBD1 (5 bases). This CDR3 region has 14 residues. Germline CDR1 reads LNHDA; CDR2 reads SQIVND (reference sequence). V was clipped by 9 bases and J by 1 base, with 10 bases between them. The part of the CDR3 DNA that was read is TGTGCCAGCGGGCAGGGATCTGGGGCCAACGTC. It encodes CASGQGSGANV. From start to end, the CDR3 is CASGQGSGANVLTF.

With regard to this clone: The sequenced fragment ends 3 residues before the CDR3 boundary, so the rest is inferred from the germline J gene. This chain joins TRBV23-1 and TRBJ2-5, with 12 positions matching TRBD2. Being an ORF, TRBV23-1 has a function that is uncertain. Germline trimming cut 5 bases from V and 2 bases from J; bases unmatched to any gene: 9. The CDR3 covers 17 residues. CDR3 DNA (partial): TGCGCCAGCAGTAGACTAGCGGGAGTGGGTTGGCAAGAGACC. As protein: CASSRLAGVGWQET. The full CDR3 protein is CASSRLAGVGWQETQYF.

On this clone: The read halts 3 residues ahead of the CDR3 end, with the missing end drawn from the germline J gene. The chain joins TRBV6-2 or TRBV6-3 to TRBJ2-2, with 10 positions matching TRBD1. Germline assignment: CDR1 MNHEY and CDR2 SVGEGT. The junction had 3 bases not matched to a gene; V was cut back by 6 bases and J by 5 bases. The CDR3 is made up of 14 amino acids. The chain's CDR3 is CASRAGQGTGELFF. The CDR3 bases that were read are TGTGCCAGCAGAGCGGGACAGGGGACCGGGGAG.

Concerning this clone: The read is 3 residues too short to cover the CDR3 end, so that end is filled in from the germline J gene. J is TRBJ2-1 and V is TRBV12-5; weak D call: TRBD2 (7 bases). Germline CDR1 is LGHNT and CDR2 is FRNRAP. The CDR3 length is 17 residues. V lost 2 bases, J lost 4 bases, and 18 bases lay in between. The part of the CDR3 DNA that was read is TGTGCTAGTGGTTTGTCAAAGGGGGAGGGCCTATACAATGAG. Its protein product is CASGLSKGEGLYNE. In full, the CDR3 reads CASGLSKGEGLYNEQFF.

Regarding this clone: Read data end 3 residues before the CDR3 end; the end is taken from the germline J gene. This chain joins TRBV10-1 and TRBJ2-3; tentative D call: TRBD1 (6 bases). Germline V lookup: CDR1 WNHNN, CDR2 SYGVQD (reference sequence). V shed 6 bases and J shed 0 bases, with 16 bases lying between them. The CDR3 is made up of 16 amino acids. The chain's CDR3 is CASREGQPGSTDTQYF. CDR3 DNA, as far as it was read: TGCGCCAGCAGGGAAGGACAGCCTGGTAGCACAGATACG.

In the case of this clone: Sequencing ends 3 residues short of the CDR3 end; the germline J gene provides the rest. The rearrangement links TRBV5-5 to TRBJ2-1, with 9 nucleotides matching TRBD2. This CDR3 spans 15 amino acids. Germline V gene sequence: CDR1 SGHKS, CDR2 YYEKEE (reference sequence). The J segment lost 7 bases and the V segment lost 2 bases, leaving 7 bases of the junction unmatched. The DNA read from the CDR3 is TGTGCCAGCAGCTTTGGACTAGCGACCTGGAATGAG. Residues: CASSFGLATWNE. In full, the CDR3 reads CASSFGLATWNEQFF.

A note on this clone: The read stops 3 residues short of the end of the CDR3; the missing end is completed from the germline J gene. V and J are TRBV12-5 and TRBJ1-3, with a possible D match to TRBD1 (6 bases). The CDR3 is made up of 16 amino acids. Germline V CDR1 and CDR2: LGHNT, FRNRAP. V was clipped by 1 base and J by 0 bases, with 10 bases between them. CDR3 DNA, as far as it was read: TGTGCTAGTGGTTTGGCGGGACAACACTCTGGAAACACC. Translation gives CASGLAGQHSGNT. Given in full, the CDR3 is CASGLAGQHSGNTIYF.

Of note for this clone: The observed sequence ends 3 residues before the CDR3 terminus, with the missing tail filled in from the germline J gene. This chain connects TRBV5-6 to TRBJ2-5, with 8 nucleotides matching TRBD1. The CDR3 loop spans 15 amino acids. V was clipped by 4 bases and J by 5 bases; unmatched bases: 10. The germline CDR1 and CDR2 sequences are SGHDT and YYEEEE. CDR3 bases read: TGTGCCAGCAGCCCGCGACAGGGGTTCGGTGAGACC. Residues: CASSPRQGFGET. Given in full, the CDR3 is CASSPRQGFGETQYF.